The entry below describes one T cell receptor (beta chain). V lost 4 bases to trimming and J lost 3 bases; unmatched junction nucleotides: 3. Germline V gene lookup returns CDR1 SGHRS and CDR2 YFSETQ. This CDR3 contains 14 residues. The data derive from a study of blood T cell repertoires in COVID-19. Study-level background: COVID-19 samples from acute and convalescent phases originated in the United States, Italy and Spain.

Original analysis: Amplified reference gene primers provided the basis for estimating nucleated cell counts. Generated by immunoSEQ multiplex PCR, the TCRdb table keeps only in-frame clones and is missing some. V, J and clone size are those of that table, while D and trimming were read from the DNA. The table includes over 200,000 clones, 70% to 90% detected once. This sequence was found in a woman aged 40 to 50 with acute or convalescent COVID-19. Source material: peripheral blood. The V call is TRBV5-1, the J call TRBJ1-2; 10 bases agree with TRBD1. DNA of the CDR3: TGCGCCAGCAGCAATGGACAGGGGGACTATGGCTACACCTTC. Translating it yields CASSNGQGDYGYTF. The full variable domain, rest sourced from reference TRBV5-1 and TRBJ1-2, is KAGVTQTPRYLIKTRGQQVTLSCSPISGHRSVSWYQQTPGQGLQFLFEYFSETQRNKGNFPGRFSGRQFSNSRSEMNVSTLELGDSALYLCASSNGQGDYGYTFGSGTRLTVV.